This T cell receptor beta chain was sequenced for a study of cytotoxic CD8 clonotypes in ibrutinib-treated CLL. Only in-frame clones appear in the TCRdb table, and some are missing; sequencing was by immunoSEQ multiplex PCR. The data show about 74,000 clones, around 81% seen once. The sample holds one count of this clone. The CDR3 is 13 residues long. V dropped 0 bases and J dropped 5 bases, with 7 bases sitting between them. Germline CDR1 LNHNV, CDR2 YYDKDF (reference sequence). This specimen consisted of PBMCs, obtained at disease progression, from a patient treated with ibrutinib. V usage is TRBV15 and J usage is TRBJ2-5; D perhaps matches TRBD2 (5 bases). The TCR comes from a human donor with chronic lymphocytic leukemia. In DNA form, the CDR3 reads TGTGCCACCAGCAGAGATCGGAGGGAGACCCAGTACTTC. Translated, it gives CATSRDRRETQYF.